The 17 T cell receptor beta chains given below trace back to one sample, sequenced in a study of control samples from healthy donors and cancer patients (dated by TCRdb to 2020 to 2022). Library creation used the immunoSEQ multiplex PCR assay. In its TCRdb copy, this immuneACCESS table keeps in-frame sequences only and misses some clones. Where compared with another copy, unresolved V genes explain less than half of these, and the others have no known cause. The sample table contains 100,000 to 150,000 clones; only one count was recorded for roughly 92% of them. The ten largest clones add up to 0.58% of the sample. Sequencing was carried out using PBMCs. Every receptor here comes from a man aged 80 or over with head and neck cancer.

This chain uses TRBV6-2 or TRBV6-3 with TRBJ2-5; D gene unclear. This CDR3 comprises 15 residues. Germline assignment: CDR1 MNHEY and CDR2 SVGEGT. Trimming removed 0 bases from V and 0 bases from J, with 8 bases in between. CDR3 amino acids: CASSYSAAYQETQYF. The CDR3 DNA is TGTGCCAGCAGTTACTCGGCAGCCTACCAAGAGACCCAGTACTTC.

This sequence joins TRBV6-2 or TRBV6-3 and TRBJ1-2; 7 bases line up with TRBD1. The V gene's germline CDR1 is MNHEY and CDR2 SVGEGT. This CDR3 is 17 amino acids long. The ends lost 6 bases at V and 8 bases at J; junction bases unmatched: 21. The chain's CDR3 is CASSTLRSGQSTRGYTF. The CDR3 nucleotides read TGTGCCAGCAGCACTCTACGTTCGGGACAGTCGACTAGAGGCTACACCTTC.

This clone was recorded only once. This chain joins TRBV7-9 and TRBJ2-5; D might be TRBD2 (5 bases). The germline CDR1 and CDR2 sequences are SEHNR and FQNEAQ (reference sequence). This CDR3 has 14 residues. Trimming removed 0 bases from V and 5 bases from J, with 10 bases in between. CDR3 coding DNA: TGTGCCAGCAGCTTAGCCGGGATCCGGGAGACCCAGTACTTC. The encoded protein is CASSLAGIRETQYF.

This clone appeared once. The CDR3 region has the DNA TGCGCCAGCAGCTTGGGTGCGGGAGCCTACGAGCAGTACTTC. It translates to CASSLGAGAYEQYF. The genes are TRBV5-1 and TRBJ2-7; TRBD2 matches at 7 bases. This CDR3 is 14 amino acids long. The germline CDR1 and CDR2 sequences are SGHRS and YFSETQ. V trimming: 0 bases; J trimming: 2 bases; junction bases outside the gene matches: 2.

J is TRBJ2-2 and V is TRBV7-2; TRBD2 aligns across 13 bases. CDR1 and CDR2 (germline): SGHTA, FQGNSA. The V segment lost 4 bases and the J segment 1 base; nucleotides outside the gene matches: 6. The CDR3 sequence is 18 residues long. Written as DNA, the CDR3 is TGTGCCAGCAGCTCCCTGGGACTAGCGGGGATGAACACCGGGGAGCTGTTTTTT. The encoded protein is CASSSLGLAGMNTGELFF.

The J gene is TRBJ1-3, the V gene TRBV19; no reliable D call. The length of the CDR3 is 17 residues. Trimming pared 3 bases from V and 0 bases from J, leaving 15 bases between. Germline V CDR1 and CDR2: LNHDA, SQIVND (reference sequence). The CDR3 DNA is TGTGCCAGTAGTATCGGGTCGTCCAGCTACTCTGGAAACACCATATATTTT. As protein: CASSIGSSSYSGNTIYF.

The rearrangement joins TRBV12-3 or TRBV12-4 to TRBJ2-7, with unresolved D. The CDR3 covers 12 residues. Trimming stripped 3 bases from V and 3 bases from J, with 6 bases between. CDR3 protein: CASSFKSYEQYF. The CDR3 nucleotides read TGTGCCAGCAGTTTTAAGAGCTACGAGCAGTACTTC.

The rearrangement joins TRBV6-5 to TRBJ2-1, with D unresolved. V dropped 5 bases and J dropped 3 bases, with 11 bases sitting between them. CDR3 length: 14 amino acids. Germline V gene sequence: CDR1 MNHEY, CDR2 SVGAGI. CDR3 region: CASSPGPYYNEQFF. As DNA, the CDR3 is TGTGCCAGCAGTCCGGGTCCTTACTACAATGAGCAGTTCTTC.

V is TRBV16 and J is TRBJ1-1, with D tentatively TRBD1 (5 bases). The CDR3 has 15 residues. Trimming shortened V by 3 bases and J by 1 base, and 12 bases separated the two germline ends. Per the germline V gene, CDR1 is KGHSY and CDR2 is FQNENV. The CDR3 DNA follows: TGTGCCAGCAGCCAGTGGGGGTTATCGAACACTGAAGCTTTCTTT. It yields the protein CASSQWGLSNTEAFF.

The genes are TRBV7-9 and TRBJ1-5, with 7 positions matching TRBD1. Germline loops: CDR1 SEHNR, CDR2 FQNEAQ (reference sequence). V was clipped by 5 bases and J by 3 bases; unmatched bases: 4. CDR3 length: 14 residues. DNA for the CDR3: TGTGCCAGCAGCCAGGGACAGCCCAATCAGCCCCAGCATTTT. Encoded protein: CASSQGQPNQPQHF. Full variable domain (rest looked up from reference TRBV7-9 and TRBJ1-5): DTGVSQNPRHKITKRGQNVTFRCDPISEHNRLYWYRQTLGQGPEFLTYFQNEAQLEKSRLLSDRFSAERPKGSFSTLEIQRTEQGDSAMYLCASSQGQPNQPQHFGDGTRLSIL.

V and J are TRBV12-3 or TRBV12-4 and TRBJ2-5; D ambiguous. The V gene lost 3 bases and the J gene lost 5 bases, with 4 bases spanning the gap. The CDR3 is 11 residues long. The CDR3 DNA is TGTGCCAGCAGTTTCAGCGAGACCCAGTACTTC. Its protein product is CASSFSETQYF.

This chain links TRBV11-2 with TRBJ1-4; TRBD1 matches 8 bases. The trim removed 4 bases at V and 6 bases at J, leaving 7 bases unmatched. The germline V gene has CDR1 SGHAT and CDR2 FQNNGV. The CDR3 runs 15 residues. DNA for the CDR3: TGTGCCAGCAGCTATTCGACAGGGGCGGATGAAAAACTGTTTTTT. Amino acid sequence: CASSYSTGADEKLFF. Filled out from reference TRBV11-2 and TRBJ1-4, the complete variable domain reads EAGVAQSPRYKIIEKRQSVAFWCNPISGHATLYWYQQILGQGPKLLIQFQNNGVVDDSQLPKDRFSAERLKGVDSTLKIQPAKLEDSAVYLCASSYSTGADEKLFFGSGTQLSVL.

The J gene is TRBJ2-7, the V gene TRBV2; TRBD2 agrees at 8 bases. CDR1 SNHLY and CDR2 FYNNEI come from the germline V gene. CDR3 length equals 14 residues. V lost 4 bases and J lost 0; bases outside the gene matches: 2. The CDR3 reads CASSALAGSYEQYF. In DNA, the CDR3 is TGTGCCAGCAGTGCTCTAGCGGGCTCCTACGAGCAGTACTTC.

This clone was seen a few times. This chain links TRBV6-1 with TRBJ1-2; D unclear. Germline values: CDR1 MNHNS, CDR2 SASEGT. The CDR3 runs 12 residues. Trimming stripped 1 base from V and 2 bases from J, with 2 bases between. CDR3 nucleotide sequence: TGTGCCAGCAGTGAAGTGAACTATGGCTACACCTTC. As protein: CASSEVNYGYTF.

This sequence joins TRBV15 and TRBJ1-6; D perhaps matches TRBD1 (5 bases). V gave up 5 bases and J gave up 8 bases, with 22 bases separating them. The CDR3 runs 17 residues. Germline CDR1 is LNHNV and CDR2 is YYDKDF (reference sequence). The CDR3 nucleotides read TGTGCCACCAGCCGTCCAACGGGGGGGGTGAGTGATTCACCCCTCCACTTT. Protein sequence: CATSRPTGGVSDSPLHF.

This clone was picked up a small number of times. The V gene is TRBV14, the J gene TRBJ2-4, with a possible D match to TRBD2 (6 bases). The CDR3 is made up of 17 amino acids. The germline V gene encodes CDR1 SGHDN and CDR2 FVKESK. Trimming stripped 4 bases from V and 4 bases from J, with 20 bases between. This CDR3 is CASSLGGRSTNKNIQYF. For the CDR3, the DNA is TGTGCCAGCAGCCTAGGTGGGAGGTCCACCAATAAAAACATTCAGTACTTC.

This clone was detected once. This rearrangement joins TRBV14 to TRBJ2-7; 8 positions agree with TRBD1. CDR1 and CDR2 from the germline V gene are SGHDN and FVKESK. V lost 1 base, J lost 7 bases, and 9 bases stayed unmatched. The CDR3 covers 15 residues. CDR3 nucleotides: TGTGCCAGCAGCCAAGTTTGGACAGGGCGGAAGGAGCAGTACTTC. Protein sequence: CASSQVWTGRKEQYF. Based on the CDR3 plus reference TRBV14 and TRBJ2-7, the full variable domain is EAGVTQFPSHSVIEKGQTVTLRCDPISGHDNLYWYRRVMGKEIKFLLHFVKESKQDESGMPNNRFLAERTGGTYSTLKVQPAELEDSGVYFCASSQVWTGRKEQYFGPGTRLTVT.